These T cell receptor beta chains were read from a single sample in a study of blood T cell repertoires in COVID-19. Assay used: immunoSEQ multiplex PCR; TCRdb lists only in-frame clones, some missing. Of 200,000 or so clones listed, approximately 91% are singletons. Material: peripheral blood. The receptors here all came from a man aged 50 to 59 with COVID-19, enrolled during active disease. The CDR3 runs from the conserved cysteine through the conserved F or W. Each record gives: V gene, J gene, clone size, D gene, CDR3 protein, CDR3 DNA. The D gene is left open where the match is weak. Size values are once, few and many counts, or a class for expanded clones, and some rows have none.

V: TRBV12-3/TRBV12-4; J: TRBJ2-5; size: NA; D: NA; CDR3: CASSLAAQETQYF; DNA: TGTGCCAGCAGTTTGGCGGCCCAAGAGACCCAGTACTTC
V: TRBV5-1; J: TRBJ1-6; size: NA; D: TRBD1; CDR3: CASSPPGQGVNSPLHF; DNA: TGCGCCAGCAGCCCTCCGGGACAGGGCGTTAATTCACCCCTCCACTTT
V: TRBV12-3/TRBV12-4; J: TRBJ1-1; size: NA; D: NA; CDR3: CASSFGGGTEAFF; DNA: TGTGCCAGCAGTTTTGGGGGCGGCACTGAAGCTTTCTTT
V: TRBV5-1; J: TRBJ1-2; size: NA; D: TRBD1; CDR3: CASSLAWTGDTPQRLNYGYTF; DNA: TGCGCCAGCAGCTTGGCCTGGACAGGCGATACACCCCAAAGATTAAACTATGGCTACACCTTC
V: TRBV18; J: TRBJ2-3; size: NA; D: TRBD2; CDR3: CASSPDSSGGTDTQYF; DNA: TGTGCCAGCTCACCAGATTCTAGCGGTGGCACAGATACGCAGTATTTT
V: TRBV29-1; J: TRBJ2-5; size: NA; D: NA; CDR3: CSAGTGIETQYF; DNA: TGCAGCGCGGGGACGGGAATAGAGACCCAGTACTTC
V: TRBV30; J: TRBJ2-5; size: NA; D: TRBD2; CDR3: CAWTPGLAGGPGLETQYF; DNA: TGTGCCTGGACCCCGGGGTTAGCGGGGGGGCCGGGATTGGAGACCCAGTACTTC
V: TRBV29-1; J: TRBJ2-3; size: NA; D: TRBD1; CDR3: CSEQGAHGDTQYF; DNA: TGCAGCGAGCAGGGGGCGCATGGAGATACGCAGTATTTT
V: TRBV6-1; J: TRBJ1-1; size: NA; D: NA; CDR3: CASSEAGRTEAFF; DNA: TGTGCCAGCAGTGAAGCAGGGAGGACTGAAGCTTTCTTT
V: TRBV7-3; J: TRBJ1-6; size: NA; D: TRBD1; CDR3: CASSRGQGYNSPLHF; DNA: TGTGCCAGCAGCCGCGGACAGGGATATAATTCACCCCTCCACTTT
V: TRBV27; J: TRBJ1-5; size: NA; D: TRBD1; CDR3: CASGRQTGGNQPQHF; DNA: TGTGCCAGCGGACGTCAGACAGGGGGGAATCAGCCCCAGCATTTT
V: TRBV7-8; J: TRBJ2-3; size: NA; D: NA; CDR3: CASSPAGRGQDTQYF; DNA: TGTGCCAGCAGCCCAGCGGGGCGGGGGCAAGATACGCAGTATTTT
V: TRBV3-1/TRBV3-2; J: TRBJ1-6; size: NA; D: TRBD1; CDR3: CASRAPGAGGNSPLHF; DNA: TGTGCCAGCAGGGCCCCCGGGGCAGGGGGAAATTCACCCCTCCACTTT
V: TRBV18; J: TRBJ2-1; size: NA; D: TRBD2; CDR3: CASSPPVSGQYNEQFF; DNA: TGTGCCAGCTCACCACCAGTTAGCGGGCAATACAATGAGCAGTTCTTC
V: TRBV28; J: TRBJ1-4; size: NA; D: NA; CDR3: CASSLPVIEKLFF; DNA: TGTGCCAGCAGTTTGCCAGTAATCGAAAAACTGTTTTTT
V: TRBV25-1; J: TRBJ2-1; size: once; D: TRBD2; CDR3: CASSEGGTSGSGEQFF; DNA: TGTGCCAGCAGTGAAGGCGGGACTAGCGGGAGTGGTGAGCAGTTCTTC
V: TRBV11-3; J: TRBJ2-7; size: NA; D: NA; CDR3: CASSLQSSYEQYF; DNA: TGTGCCAGCAGCCTACAGAGCTCCTACGAGCAGTACTTC
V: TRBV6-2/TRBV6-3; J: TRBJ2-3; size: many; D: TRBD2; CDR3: CASSTSGGAVDTQYF; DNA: TGTGCCAGCAGTACTAGCGGGGGGGCGGTAGATACGCAGTATTTT
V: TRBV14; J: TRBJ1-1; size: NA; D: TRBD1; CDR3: CASSPHTGQGSDTEAFF; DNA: TGTGCCAGCAGCCCCCATACCGGACAGGGGTCGGACACTGAAGCTTTCTTT
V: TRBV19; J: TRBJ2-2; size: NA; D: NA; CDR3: CASKAGRNTGELFF; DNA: TGTGCCAGTAAAGCGGGCCGGAACACCGGGGAGCTGTTTTTT
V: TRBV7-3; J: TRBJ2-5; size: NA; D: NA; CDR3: CASSLTRSAGGKETQYF; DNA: TGTGCCAGCAGCTTAACGCGGTCAGCCGGAGGAAAAGAGACCCAGTACTTC
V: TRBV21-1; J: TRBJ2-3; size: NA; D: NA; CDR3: CASTPRRRDTQYF; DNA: TGTGCCAGCACCCCGCGTCGGAGGGATACGCAGTATTTT
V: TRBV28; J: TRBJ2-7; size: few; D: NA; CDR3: CASSAGTNYEQYF; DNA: TGTGCCAGCAGCGCCGGGACAAACTACGAGCAGTACTTC
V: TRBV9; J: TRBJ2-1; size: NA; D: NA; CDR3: CASSPNLVEQFF; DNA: TGTGCCAGCAGCCCTAACTTAGTCGAGCAGTTCTTC
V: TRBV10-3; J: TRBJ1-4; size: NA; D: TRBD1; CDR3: CAISENAGGSTNEKLFF; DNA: TGTGCCATCAGTGAGAATGCAGGGGGCTCGACTAATGAAAAACTGTTTTTT
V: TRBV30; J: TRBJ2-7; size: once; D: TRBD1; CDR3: CAWEQGASYEQYF; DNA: TGTGCCTGGGAACAGGGGGCATCCTACGAGCAGTACTTC
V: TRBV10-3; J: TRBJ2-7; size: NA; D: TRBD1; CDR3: CAITGQGQGEQYF; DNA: TGTGCCATCACCGGACAGGGCCAAGGCGAGCAGTACTTC
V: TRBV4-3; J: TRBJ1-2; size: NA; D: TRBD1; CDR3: CASSQDPGGYGYTF; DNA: TGCGCCAGCAGCCAAGATCCAGGGGGATATGGCTACACCTTC
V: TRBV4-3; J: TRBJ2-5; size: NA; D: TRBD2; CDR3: CASSREAGGLRETQYF; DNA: TGCGCCAGCAGCCGGGAGGCGGGGGGGCTAAGGGAGACCCAGTACTTC
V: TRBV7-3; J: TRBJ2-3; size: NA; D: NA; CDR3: CASSFGIGGVDTQYF; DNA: TGTGCCAGCAGCTTCGGGATTGGCGGGGTCGATACGCAGTATTTT
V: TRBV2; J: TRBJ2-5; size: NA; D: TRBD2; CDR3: CASSEGLAGAETQYF; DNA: TGTGCCAGCAGTGAAGGACTAGCGGGAGCAGAGACCCAGTACTTC
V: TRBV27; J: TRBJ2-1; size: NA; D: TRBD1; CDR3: CASSLRGQGNEQFF; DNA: TGTGCCAGCAGTTTGAGGGGACAGGGGAATGAGCAGTTCTTC
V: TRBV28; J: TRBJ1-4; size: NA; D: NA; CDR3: CASSLSPGSYEKLFF; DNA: TGTGCCAGCAGTTTATCTCCGGGTAGTTATGAAAAACTGTTTTTT
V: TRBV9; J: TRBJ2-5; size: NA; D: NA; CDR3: CASSVGPSLETQYF; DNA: TGTGCCAGCAGCGTAGGCCCTAGTCTGGAGACCCAGTACTTC
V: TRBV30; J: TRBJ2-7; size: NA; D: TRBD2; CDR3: CAWSRGGSSYEQYF; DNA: TGTGCCTGGAGTCGCGGGGGGTCCTCCTACGAGCAGTACTTC
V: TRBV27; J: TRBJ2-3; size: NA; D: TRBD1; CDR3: CASSWGQGGADTQYF; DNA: TGTGCCAGCAGTTGGGGACAGGGCGGAGCAGATACGCAGTATTTT
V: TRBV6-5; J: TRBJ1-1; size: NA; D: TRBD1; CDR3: CASAGTGVTEAFF; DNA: TGTGCCAGCGCCGGGACAGGGGTCACTGAAGCTTTCTTT
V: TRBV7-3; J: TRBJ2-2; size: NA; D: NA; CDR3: CASSLSLSGELFF; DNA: TGTGCCAGCAGCTTATCACTCTCCGGGGAGCTGTTTTTT
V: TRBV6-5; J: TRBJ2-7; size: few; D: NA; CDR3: CASSYSSEDYEQYF; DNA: TGTGCCAGCAGTTACTCTAGTGAGGACTACGAGCAGTACTTC
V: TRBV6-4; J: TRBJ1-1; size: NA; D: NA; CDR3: CASSEDGTGGDTEAFF; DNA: TGTGCCAGCAGTGAGGACGGGACGGGCGGGGACACTGAAGCTTTCTTT
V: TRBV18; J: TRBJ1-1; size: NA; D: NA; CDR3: CASSLGAGLNTEAFF; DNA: TGTGCCAGCTCCTTAGGGGCAGGGTTGAACACTGAAGCTTTCTTT
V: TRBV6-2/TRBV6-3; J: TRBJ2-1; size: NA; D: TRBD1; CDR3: CASSYPRGTDTDNSYNEQFF; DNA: TGTGCCAGCAGTTACCCTCGAGGGACAGACACCGATAACTCCTACAATGAGCAGTTCTTC
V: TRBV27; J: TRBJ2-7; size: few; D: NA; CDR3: CASSLSGDPYEQYF; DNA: TGTGCCAGCAGTTTATCGGGAGACCCCTACGAGCAGTACTTC
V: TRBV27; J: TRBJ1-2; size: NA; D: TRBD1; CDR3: CASRKEGQGAPGYTF; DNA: TGTGCCAGCAGGAAAGAGGGACAGGGGGCGCCTGGCTACACCTTC
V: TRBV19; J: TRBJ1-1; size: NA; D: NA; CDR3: CASNWAKGTEAFF; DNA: TGTGCCAGTAATTGGGCAAAGGGGACTGAAGCTTTCTTT
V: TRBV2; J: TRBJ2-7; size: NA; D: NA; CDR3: CATGVRGSYEQYF; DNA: TGTGCCACCGGCGTTCGGGGCTCCTACGAGCAGTACTTC
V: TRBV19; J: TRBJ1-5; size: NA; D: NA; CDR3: CASSIAGMGGGQPQHF; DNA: TGTGCCAGTAGTATAGCGGGTATGGGGGGAGGTCAGCCCCAGCATTTT
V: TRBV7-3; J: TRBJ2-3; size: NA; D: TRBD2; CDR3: CASSRTSGGTGTDTQYF; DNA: TGTGCCAGCAGCAGGACTAGCGGGGGAACTGGCACAGATACGCAGTATTTT
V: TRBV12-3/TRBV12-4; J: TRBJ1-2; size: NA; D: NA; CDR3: CASSLQGNYGYTF; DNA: TGTGCCAGCAGTTTACAGGGAAACTATGGCTACACCTTC
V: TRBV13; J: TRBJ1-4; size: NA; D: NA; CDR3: CASSLWRNEKLFF; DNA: TGTGCCAGCAGCTTATGGAGAAATGAAAAACTGTTTTTT
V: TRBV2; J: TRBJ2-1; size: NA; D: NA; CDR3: CAVVADSYNEQFF; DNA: TGTGCCGTCGTAGCGGACTCCTACAATGAGCAGTTCTTC
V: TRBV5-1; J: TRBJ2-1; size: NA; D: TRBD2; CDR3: CASSLAGRGGDEQFF; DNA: TGCGCCAGCAGCTTGGCCGGGCGGGGGGGCGATGAGCAGTTCTTC
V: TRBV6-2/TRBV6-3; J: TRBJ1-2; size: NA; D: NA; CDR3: CASSYKRTAGGYTF; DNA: TGTGCCAGCAGTTACAAGCGGACAGCCGGGGGCTACACCTTC